A single sample gave rise to the 27 T cell receptor beta chains below, sequenced in a study of PD-1 blockade in classical Hodgkin lymphoma. Sequencing was performed with immunoSEQ multiplex PCR; in TCRdb, only in-frame clones are kept and a portion is missing. The sample holds about 93,000 clones, roughly 79% seen once. Each patient experienced a relapse that followed autologous stem cell transplantation, and brentuximab vedotin exposure varied. The source material was peripheral blood mononuclear cells (PBMCs), sampled before the second cycle of nivolumab. The receptors come from a human donor with classical Hodgkin lymphoma.

The rearrangement links TRBV9 to TRBJ2-5; D is possibly TRBD2 (5 bases). The CDR3 runs 16 residues. Germline V gene sequence: CDR1 SGDLS, CDR2 YYNGEE. Trimming took off 0 bases at V and 1 base at J, with 13 bases between the two ends. As DNA, the CDR3 is TGTGCCAGCAGCGTAGGCGGCGGGCGGACCCAAGAGACCCAGTACTTC. It codes for CASSVGGGRTQETQYF.

The rearrangement links TRBV7-3 to TRBJ2-2; D gene unclear. The CDR3 contains 17 residues. Germline V gives CDR1 SGHTA, CDR2 FQGTGA. V was pared by 3 bases and J by 0 bases, with 14 bases between. CDR3 bases: TGTGCCAGCAGCTTCTTACCGGCAGCCGCGAACACCGGGGAGCTGTTTTTT. Translating it yields CASSFLPAAANTGELFF.

As regards this clone: This same CDR3 is encoded by further DNA sequences in the sample. The chain is built from TRBV10-3 and TRBJ1-5; D is unclear. Per germline, CDR1 ENHRY and CDR2 SYGVKD. This CDR3 has 14 residues. The germline V and J ends were trimmed by 0 bases and 3 bases, with 6 bases remaining between them. CDR3 loop: CAISESRDNQPQHF. Written as DNA, the CDR3 is TGTGCCATCAGTGAGTCAAGGGACAATCAGCCCCAGCATTTT.

This rearrangement joins TRBV4-2 to TRBJ2-5, with D perhaps given as TRBD1 or TRBD2 (6 bases each). The DNA matches TRBJ2-7 better at its end, which makes the J call doubtful. Per the germline V gene, CDR1 is LGHNA and CDR2 is YNFKEQ. This CDR3 comprises 15 residues. The CDR3 DNA reads as TGTGCCAGCAGCCTCGGGGGCCTCCCGCCCTACGAGCAGTACTTC. It specifies CASSLGGLPPYEQYF.

The chain has TRBV6-1 and TRBJ1-2; D is unclear. Trimming stripped 0 bases from V and 2 bases from J, with 4 bases between. CDR3 length equals 13 residues. Germline V lookup: CDR1 MNHNS, CDR2 SASEGT. This CDR3 is CASSEAGNYGYTF. As DNA, the CDR3 is TGTGCCAGCAGTGAAGCGGGGAACTATGGCTACACCTTC.

The chain is built from TRBV5-1 and TRBJ2-3, with TRBD1 identical over 8 bases. Germline CDR1 SGHRS, CDR2 YFSETQ. The length of the CDR3 is 14 residues. J was trimmed by 5 bases and V by 5 bases; bases with no gene match: 7. CDR3 DNA: TGCGCCAGCAGTTCGGACAGGGATGGAGATACGCAGTATTTT. Amino acids: CASSSDRDGDTQYF.

In this sample, this clone turned up a few times. This rearrangement joins TRBV11-3 to TRBJ2-1, with D possibly being TRBD1 (6 bases). This CDR3 spans 16 amino acids. Germline CDR1 is SGHNT and CDR2 is YENEEA. Trimming stripped 5 bases from V and 7 bases from J, with 21 bases between. The CDR3 nucleotides read TGTGCCAGCAGCCTAGGGGGTTGGGAGAGGGAGAATGAGCAGTTCTTC. As protein: CASSLGGWERENEQFF.

This CDR3 reads CASSRGQGTTEAFF. The CDR3 DNA reads TGCGCCAGCAGCCGCGGACAGGGGACCACTGAAGCTTTCTTT. The chain combines TRBV4-1 with TRBJ1-1; 9 nucleotides line up with TRBD1. Trimming took 4 bases from V and 4 from J; bases not matched to a gene: 4. In germline, CDR1 is MGHRA, CDR2 YSYEKL. CDR3 length: 14 amino acids.

The V and J genes are TRBV7-3 and TRBJ2-1, with 8 bases identical to TRBD2. V shed 4 bases and J 10 bases; nucleotides not matched to a gene: 18. The CDR3 has 17 residues. Germline V gene lookup returns CDR1 SGHTA and CDR2 FQGTGA. CDR3 sequence: CASSSGIGTRGGQEQFF. The DNA for the CDR3 is TGTGCCAGCAGCTCAGGCATTGGGACTAGAGGGGGTCAGGAGCAGTTCTTC. Looking up the rest from reference TRBV7-3 and TRBJ2-1 gives the full variable domain: GAGVSQTPSNKVTEKGKYVELRCDPISGHTALYWYRQSLGQGPEFLIYFQGTGAADDSGLPNDRFFAVRPEGSVSTLKIQRTERGDSAVYLCASSSGIGTRGGQEQFFGPGTRLTVL.

Here the CDR3 DNA reads TGTGCCAGTAGTGTGGTGTCGGGTAGCGGGGTCTCAGATACGCAGTATTTT. The encoded protein is CASSVVSGSGVSDTQYF. The chain combines TRBV19 with TRBJ2-3, with 8 bases fitting TRBD2. V gave up 5 bases and J gave up 4 bases; unmatched junction bases: 14. The germline CDR1 and CDR2 sequences are LNHDA and SQIVND (reference sequence). The CDR3 contains 17 residues.

This chain uses TRBV19 with TRBJ1-1, with D tentatively TRBD1 (6 bases). The CDR3 is 15 amino acids. Trimming removed 5 bases at V and 6 bases at J, with 19 bases between. Germline assignment: CDR1 LNHDA and CDR2 SQIVND (reference sequence). CDR3 in amino acids: CASSAGAAALPEAFF. The CDR3 nucleotides are TGTGCCAGTAGTGCAGGGGCCGCTGCCCTTCCTGAAGCTTTCTTT.

This clone came up many times. This could be a read error, since a much larger clone is one nucleotide away. The identical CDR3 is also encoded by other nucleotide sequences in the sample. CDR3 nucleotides: TGCGCCAGCAGCTTCGAAGGGGATCAGCCCCAGCATTTT. It codes for CASSFEGDQPQHF. The chain links TRBV5-1 to TRBJ1-5, with D maybe TRBD1 (5 bases). This CDR3 region has 13 residues. Germline loops: CDR1 SGHRS, CDR2 YFSETQ. V lost 2 bases, J lost 5 bases, and 8 bases lay in between.

V and J are TRBV11-2 and TRBJ2-7; no reliable D call. There are 13 residues in the CDR3. Germline lookup yields CDR1 SGHAT and CDR2 FQNNGV. Deletions cut 4 bases from V and 1 base from J, with 8 bases between. As DNA, the CDR3 is TGTGCCAGCAGCTCGGACCAATCCTACGAGCAGTACTTC. Its protein product is CASSSDQSYEQYF.

This clone was recorded only once. The CDR3 DNA reads TGTGCCAGCAGTCGGACAAGCCTTAATGAAAAACTGTTTTTT. Translation: CASSRTSLNEKLFF. The chain has TRBV6-5 and TRBJ1-4, with a tentative D call TRBD1 (5 bases). The germline V gene encodes CDR1 MNHEY and CDR2 SVGAGI. This CDR3 spans 14 amino acids. V shed 5 bases and J shed 4 bases, with 11 bases lying between them.

This sequence joins TRBV7-2 and TRBJ2-1, with D possibly TRBD2 on 6 matching bases. The CDR3 has 15 amino acids. Germline assignment: CDR1 SGHTA and CDR2 FQGNSA. V shed 5 bases and J shed 3 bases, with 14 bases lying between them. In DNA form, the CDR3 reads TGTGCCAGCAGCGTACGCGGGGAGTTCTACAATGAGCAGTTCTTC. Its translation: CASSVRGEFYNEQFF.

The CDR3 reads CASSVDPGPPSVLHTQYF. CDR3 DNA sequence: TGTGCCAGCAGCGTAGATCCAGGCCCCCCTAGTGTTTTACATACGCAGTATTTT. This chain joins TRBV9 and TRBJ2-3; D is unclear. From germline, CDR1 is SGDLS and CDR2 YYNGEE. V was cut by 0 bases and J by 7 bases, with 24 bases left in between. This CDR3 spans 18 amino acids.

The V and J genes are TRBV19 and TRBJ2-4; 12 bases are shared with TRBD2. The junction had 4 bases not matched to a gene; V was cut back by 5 bases and J by 5 bases. Per germline, CDR1 LNHDA and CDR2 SQIVND (reference sequence). There are 15 residues in the CDR3. The DNA for the CDR3 is TGTGCCAGTAGTCTCAGACTAGCGGGAGAAAACATTCAGTACTTC. It specifies CASSLRLAGENIQYF.

This CDR3 reads CASSSRTSGYRYEQYF. DNA of the CDR3: TGTGCCAGCAGCTCCCGGACTAGCGGGTACCGCTACGAGCAGTACTTC. The gene calls are TRBV7-2 and TRBJ2-7; 11 bases are shared with TRBD2. The V segment lost 4 bases and the J segment 3 bases; nucleotides outside the gene matches: 8. Germline lookup yields CDR1 SGHTA and CDR2 FQGNSA. This CDR3 has 16 amino acids.

The chain couples TRBV29-1 to TRBJ1-2; 12 bases are a match to TRBD1. J was trimmed by 8 bases and V by 3 bases; bases with no gene match: 4. The CDR3 runs to 13 residues. Germline V CDR1 and CDR2: SQVTM, ANQGSEA. The CDR3 loop is CSVEGQGAWGYTF. CDR3 coding DNA: TGCAGCGTTGAGGGACAGGGGGCCTGGGGCTACACCTTC.

The rearrangement uses TRBV29-1 and TRBJ2-5; no clear D gene. CDR1 and CDR2 from the germline V gene are SQVTM and ANQGSEA. The CDR3 runs 13 residues. Trimming cost V 5 bases and J 4 bases, with 14 bases left between them. CDR3 sequence: CSVSSLTGETQYF. The CDR3, as DNA: TGCAGCGTTTCTTCTCTCACCGGAGAGACCCAGTACTTC.

This clone was detected once. The chain links TRBV15 to TRBJ2-3; D is unclear. This CDR3 has 14 residues. Germline lookup yields CDR1 LNHNV and CDR2 YYDKDF (reference sequence). Trimming took 2 bases from V and 8 from J, leaving 14 bases between them. The CDR3 loop is CATSRSVPPGTQYF. For the CDR3, the DNA is TGTGCCACCAGCAGATCGGTGCCACCCGGTACGCAGTATTTT. The variable domain in full, with the rest retrieved from reference TRBV15 and TRBJ2-3, is DAMVIQNPRYQVTQFGKPVTLSCSQTLNHNVMYWYQQKSSQAPKLLFHYYDKDFNNEADTPDNFQSRRPNTSFCFLDIRSPGLGDTAMYLCATSRSVPPGTQYFGPGTRLTVL.

The V call is TRBV5-5, the J call TRBJ2-6, with D hard to call. The length of the CDR3 is 15 residues. Trimming shortened V by 0 bases and J by 3 bases, and 7 bases separated the two germline ends. Looked up from germline, CDR1 is SGHKS and CDR2 is YYEKEE (reference sequence). CDR3 residues: CASSLDGYGANVLTF. The CDR3 coding sequence is TGTGCCAGCAGCTTGGACGGCTATGGGGCCAACGTCCTGACTTTC.

The chain couples TRBV6-1 to TRBJ1-5, with 8 bases that match TRBD1. The CDR3 runs 15 residues. Germline V gives CDR1 MNHNS, CDR2 SASEGT. J gave up 3 bases and V 3 bases, and 4 bases lay outside the gene matches. CDR3 in DNA: TGTGCCAGCAGTGACGGACAGGGCTACAATCAGCCCCAGCATTTT. This sequence encodes CASSDGQGYNQPQHF.

The V gene is TRBV7-9, the J gene TRBJ2-1, with TRBD2 matching 7 bases. CDR3 length: 14 residues. Germline V gene data show CDR1 as SEHNR and CDR2 as FQNEAQ (reference sequence). The V and J ends lost 5 bases and 9 bases, in that order; junction bases with no gene match: 10. This chain's CDR3 is CASSEAGFGGEQFF. The CDR3 DNA follows: TGTGCCAGCAGCGAAGCGGGATTCGGGGGTGAGCAGTTCTTC.

In DNA form, the CDR3 reads TGTGCCAGCAGTGAATATGTGCCTAGCGGGGTGAGCACAGATACGCAGTATTTT. It translates to CASSEYVPSGVSTDTQYF. This chain links TRBV6-1 with TRBJ2-3; TRBD2 matches at 9 bases. The CDR3 extends over 18 amino acids. Germline V gives CDR1 MNHNS, CDR2 SASEGT. J was trimmed by 0 bases and V by 2 bases; bases with no gene match: 9.

This clone came up a few times. The rearrangement joins TRBV6-6 to TRBJ1-1, with D perhaps matching TRBD1 (5 bases). Germline V gene sequence: CDR1 MNHNY, CDR2 SVGAGI (reference sequence). CDR3 length: 16 residues. The germline V and J ends were trimmed by 7 bases and 0 bases, with 18 bases remaining between them. The CDR3 sequence: CASNQGPNFMNTEAFF. In DNA, the CDR3 is TGTGCCAGCAATCAGGGACCGAACTTCATGAACACTGAAGCTTTCTTT.

The CDR3 loop is CASSIGPDAGTEAFF. The CDR3 nucleotides are TGTGCCAGTAGTATTGGGCCGGATGCCGGCACTGAAGCTTTCTTT. The rearrangement joins TRBV19 to TRBJ1-1; D not certain. V lost 3 bases, J lost 4 bases, and 15 bases lay in between. Germline V gene data show CDR1 as LNHDA and CDR2 as SQIVND (reference sequence). The CDR3 totals 15 residues.